This T cell receptor (beta chain) is drawn from a study of T cells after yellow fever vaccination. In the study overall: Each low-cell-number fraction was prepared by means of SMART-Seq v4 Ultra Low Input.

V shed 0 bases, J shed 1 base, and the junction held 5 bases outside the gene matches. The CDR3 has 15 amino acids. CDR1 DFQATT and CDR2 SNEGSKA come from the germline V gene (reference sequence). Study-wide results and limits: Clones from primary vaccination mostly reappeared after the booster (around 96% CD4, 88% CD8). Repertoires obtained by FACS sorting could include abundant clonotypes that entered as contaminants from the bulk population. Faster peaking, at day 5 versus 15, marked a secondary response that was weaker.

This clonotype was detected only once. The antigen is not known. TCRdb re-called the 5' RACE reads with MiXCR, one entry per CDR3 protein. The sample consists of more than 300,000 distinct CDR3 sequences, about 6.6% of them appearing once. This chain uses TRBV20-1 with TRBJ2-7, with 8 bases fitting TRBD2. The material was PBMCs, obtained approximately 40 days after the first yellow fever vaccination. The sequence was collected from a man aged 18 to 35 who received the YFV17D yellow fever vaccine. The CDR3 coding sequence is TGCAGTGCTAGAGATTTGCAGCGGGGGTCCTACGAGCAGTACTTC. Its protein is CSARDLQRGSYEQYF.